This entry concerns a single TCR beta chain. This sample was taken from a study of blood T cell repertoires in COVID-19. Study summary: Both acute and convalescent COVID-19 samples were obtained from the United States, Italy and Spain. The analysed material was cDNA or gDNA that came from T cells, B-cell-depleted T cells, or PBMCs.

V lost 5 bases, J lost 5 bases, and 6 bases stayed unmatched. Germline CDR1 and CDR2: GTSNPN and SVGIG (reference sequence). The CDR3 is 13 residues long. Measured with immunoSEQ multiplex PCR; TCRdb has only the in-frame clones, and not every one. The table has approximately 350,000 clones, 83% seen once. Participant age was roughly 18 to 95 years, and participants resided in 20 to 30 US areas. For recovered donors of Cohort 3, there were two negative PCRs, clearance, or symptom resolution. Sequencing was performed on PBMCs or T cells enriched from blood (not recorded which). The chain joins TRBV30 to TRBJ2-7; TRBD1 agrees at 10 bases. The TCR originated in a woman in her 50s who had recovered from COVID-19. The CDR3 spells CAWETGGFHEQYF. CDR3 bases: TGTGCCTGGGAGACAGGGGGCTTCCACGAGCAGTACTTC.